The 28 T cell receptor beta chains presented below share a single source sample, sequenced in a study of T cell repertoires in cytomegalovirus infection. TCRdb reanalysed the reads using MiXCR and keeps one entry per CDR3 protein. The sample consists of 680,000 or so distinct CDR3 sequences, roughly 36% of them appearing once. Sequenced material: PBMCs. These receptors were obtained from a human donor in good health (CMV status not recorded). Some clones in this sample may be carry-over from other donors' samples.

CDR3 protein: CSARYSGGAKNIQYF. CDR3 coding DNA: TGCAGTGCTAGATATAGCGGAGGAGCCAAAAACATTCAGTACTTC. The chain joins TRBV20-1 to TRBJ2-4; possible D gene TRBD2, 6 bases. Trimming stripped 2 bases from V and 0 bases from J, with 11 bases between. The germline V gene encodes CDR1 DFQATT and CDR2 SNEGSKA (reference sequence). The CDR3 length is 15 residues.

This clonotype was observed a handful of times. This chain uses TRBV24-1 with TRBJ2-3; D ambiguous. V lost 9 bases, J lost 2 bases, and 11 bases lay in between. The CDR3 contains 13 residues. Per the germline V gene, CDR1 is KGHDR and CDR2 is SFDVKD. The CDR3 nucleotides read TGTGCCACCCGAGGCATGCCCACAGATACGCAGTATTTT. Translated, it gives CATRGMPTDTQYF.

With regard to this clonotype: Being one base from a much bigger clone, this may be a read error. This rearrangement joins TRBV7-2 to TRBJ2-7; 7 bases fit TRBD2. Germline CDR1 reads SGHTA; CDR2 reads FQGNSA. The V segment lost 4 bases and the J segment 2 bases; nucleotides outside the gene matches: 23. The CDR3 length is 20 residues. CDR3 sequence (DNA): TGTGCCAGCAGCTCCATAAAAGGAAGTACTAGCGAGGCTTTGGCCTACGAGCAGTACTTC. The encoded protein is CASSSIKGSTSEALAYEQYF.

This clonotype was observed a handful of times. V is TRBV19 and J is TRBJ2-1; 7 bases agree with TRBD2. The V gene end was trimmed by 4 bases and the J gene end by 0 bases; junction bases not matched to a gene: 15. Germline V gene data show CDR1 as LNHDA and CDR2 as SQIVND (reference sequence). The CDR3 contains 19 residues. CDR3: CASSKAPGLADASYNEQFF. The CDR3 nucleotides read TGTGCCAGTAGTAAGGCGCCGGGTCTAGCGGACGCCTCCTACAATGAGCAGTTCTTC.

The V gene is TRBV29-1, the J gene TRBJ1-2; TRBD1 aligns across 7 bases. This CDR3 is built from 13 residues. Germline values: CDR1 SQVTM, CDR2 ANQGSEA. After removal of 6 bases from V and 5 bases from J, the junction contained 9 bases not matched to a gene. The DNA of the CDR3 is TGCAGCGTCTCAGGGGGGGATTGGTATGGCTACACCTTC. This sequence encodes CSVSGGDWYGYTF.

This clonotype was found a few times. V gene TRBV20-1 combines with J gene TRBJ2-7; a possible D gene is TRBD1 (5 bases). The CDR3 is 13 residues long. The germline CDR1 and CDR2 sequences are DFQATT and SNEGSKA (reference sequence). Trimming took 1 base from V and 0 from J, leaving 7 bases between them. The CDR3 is CSARGGSSYEQYF. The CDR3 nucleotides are TGCAGTGCTAGAGGGGGCAGCTCCTACGAGCAGTACTTC.

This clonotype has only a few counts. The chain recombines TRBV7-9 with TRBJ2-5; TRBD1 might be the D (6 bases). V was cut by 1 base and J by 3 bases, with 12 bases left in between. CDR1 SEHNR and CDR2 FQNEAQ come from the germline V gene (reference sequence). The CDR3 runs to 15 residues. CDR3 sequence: CASSLGGQYKETQYF. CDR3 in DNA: TGTGCCAGCAGCTTAGGCGGACAGTATAAAGAGACCCAGTACTTC.

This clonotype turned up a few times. CDR3 residues: CATSRSGTGGLYGYTF. CDR3 DNA: TGTGCCACCAGCAGATCCGGGACAGGGGGACTCTATGGCTACACCTTC. This rearrangement joins TRBV15 to TRBJ1-2; 11 bases fit TRBD1. In germline, CDR1 is LNHNV, CDR2 YYDKDF (reference sequence). The V and J ends lost 2 bases and 4 bases, in that order; junction bases with no gene match: 6. The CDR3 runs to 16 residues.

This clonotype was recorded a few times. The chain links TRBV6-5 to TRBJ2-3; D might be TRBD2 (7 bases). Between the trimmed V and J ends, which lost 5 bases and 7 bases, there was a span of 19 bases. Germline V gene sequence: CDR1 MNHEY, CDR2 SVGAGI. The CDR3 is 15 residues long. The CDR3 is CASSREWGGGYTQYF. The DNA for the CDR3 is TGTGCCAGCAGTCGCGAGTGGGGGGGCGGGTATACGCAGTATTTT.

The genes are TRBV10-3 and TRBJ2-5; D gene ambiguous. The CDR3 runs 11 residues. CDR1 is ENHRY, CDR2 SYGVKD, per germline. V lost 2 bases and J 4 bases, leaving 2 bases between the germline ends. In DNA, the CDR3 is TGTGCCATCAGTGAGGCAGAGACCCAGTACTTC. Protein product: CAISEAETQYF.

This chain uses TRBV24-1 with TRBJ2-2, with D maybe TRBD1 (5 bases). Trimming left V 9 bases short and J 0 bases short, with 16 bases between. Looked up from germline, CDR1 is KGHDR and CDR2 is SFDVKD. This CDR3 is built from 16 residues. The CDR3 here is CATGPRQGSNTGELFF. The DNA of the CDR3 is TGTGCCACCGGACCCCGGCAGGGATCGAACACCGGGGAGCTGTTTTTT.

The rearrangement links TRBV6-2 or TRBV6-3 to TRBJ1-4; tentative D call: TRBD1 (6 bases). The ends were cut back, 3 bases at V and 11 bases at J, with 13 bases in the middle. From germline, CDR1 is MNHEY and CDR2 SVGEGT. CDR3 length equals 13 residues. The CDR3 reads CASSYQRGGKLFF. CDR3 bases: TGTGCCAGCAGTTATCAACGAGGGGGGAAACTGTTTTTT.

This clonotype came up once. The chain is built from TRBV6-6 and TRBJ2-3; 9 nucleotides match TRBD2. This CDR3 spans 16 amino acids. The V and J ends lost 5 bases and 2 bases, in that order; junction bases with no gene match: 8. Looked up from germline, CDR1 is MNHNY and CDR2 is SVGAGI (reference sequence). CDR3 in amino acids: CASSANSGGVTDTQYF. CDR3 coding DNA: TGTGCCAGCAGTGCCAATAGCGGGGGTGTCACAGATACGCAGTATTTT.

The CDR3 DNA reads as TGTGCCAGTAGTATAGTCCGGGACAGGGCTTACGAGCAGTACTTC. It is translated as CASSIVRDRAYEQYF. The rearrangement uses TRBV19 and TRBJ2-7; 9 bases agree with TRBD1. The CDR3 is made up of 15 amino acids. CDR1 is LNHDA, CDR2 SQIVND, per germline (reference sequence). Trimming took 1 base from V and 4 from J; bases not matched to a gene: 5.

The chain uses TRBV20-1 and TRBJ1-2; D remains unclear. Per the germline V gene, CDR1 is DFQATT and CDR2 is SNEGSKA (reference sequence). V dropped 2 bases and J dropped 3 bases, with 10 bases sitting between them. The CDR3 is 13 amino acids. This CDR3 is CSARSGEYYGYTF. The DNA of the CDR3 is TGCAGTGCTAGATCAGGCGAGTACTATGGCTACACCTTC.

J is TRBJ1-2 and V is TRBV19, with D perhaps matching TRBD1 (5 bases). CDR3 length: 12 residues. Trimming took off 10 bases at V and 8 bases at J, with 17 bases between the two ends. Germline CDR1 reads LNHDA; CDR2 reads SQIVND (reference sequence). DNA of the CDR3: TGTGCCACGGCAGGAGGGGCGGAAGGCTACACCTTC. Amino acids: CATAGGAEGYTF.

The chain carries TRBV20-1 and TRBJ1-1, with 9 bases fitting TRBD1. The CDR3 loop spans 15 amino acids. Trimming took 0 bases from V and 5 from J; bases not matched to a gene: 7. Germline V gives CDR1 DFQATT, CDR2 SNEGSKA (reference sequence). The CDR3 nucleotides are TGCAGTGCTAGAGAGCTAACAGGGGGCTGGACTGAAGCTTTCTTT. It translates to CSARELTGGWTEAFF.

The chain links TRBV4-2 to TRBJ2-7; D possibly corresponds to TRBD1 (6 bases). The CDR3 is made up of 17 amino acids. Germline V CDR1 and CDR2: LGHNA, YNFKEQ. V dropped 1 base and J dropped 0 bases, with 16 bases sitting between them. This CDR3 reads CASSQGGQRGSSYEQYF. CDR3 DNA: TGTGCCAGCAGCCAAGGAGGGCAGAGGGGGAGCTCCTACGAGCAGTACTTC.

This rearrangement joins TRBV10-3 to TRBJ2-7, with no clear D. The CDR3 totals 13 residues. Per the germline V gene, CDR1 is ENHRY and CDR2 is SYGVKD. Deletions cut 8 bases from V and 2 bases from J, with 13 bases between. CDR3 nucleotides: TGTGCCATCGGGGTCTCTCCTGCCTACGAGCAGTACTTC. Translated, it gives CAIGVSPAYEQYF.

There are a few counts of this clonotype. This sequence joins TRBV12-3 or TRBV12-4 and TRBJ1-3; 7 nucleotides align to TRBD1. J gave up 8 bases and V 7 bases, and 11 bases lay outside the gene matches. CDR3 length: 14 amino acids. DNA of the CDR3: TGTGCCAGCACCCTTAGGGAGGGGGCATACACCATATATTTT. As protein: CASTLREGAYTIYF.

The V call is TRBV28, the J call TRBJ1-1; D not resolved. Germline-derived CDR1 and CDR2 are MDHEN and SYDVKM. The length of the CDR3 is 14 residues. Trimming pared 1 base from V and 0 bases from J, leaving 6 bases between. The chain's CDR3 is CASSLLYVNTEAFF. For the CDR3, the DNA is TGTGCCAGCAGTTTATTATACGTGAACACTGAAGCTTTCTTT.

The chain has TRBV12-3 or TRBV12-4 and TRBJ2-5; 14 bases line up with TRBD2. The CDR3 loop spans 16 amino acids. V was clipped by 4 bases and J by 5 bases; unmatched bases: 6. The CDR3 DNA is TGTGCCAGCAGTTGGACTAGCGGGGGGCCGGGGGAGACCCAGTACTTC. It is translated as CASSWTSGGPGETQYF.

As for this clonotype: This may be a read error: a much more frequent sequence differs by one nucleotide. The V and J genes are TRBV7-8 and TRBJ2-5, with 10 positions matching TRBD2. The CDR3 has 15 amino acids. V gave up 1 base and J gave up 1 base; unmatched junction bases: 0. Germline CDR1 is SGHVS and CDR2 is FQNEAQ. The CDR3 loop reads CASSLERGGQETQYF. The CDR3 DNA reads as TGTGCCAGCAGCTTAGAGCGGGGGGGCCAAGAGACCCAGTACTTC.

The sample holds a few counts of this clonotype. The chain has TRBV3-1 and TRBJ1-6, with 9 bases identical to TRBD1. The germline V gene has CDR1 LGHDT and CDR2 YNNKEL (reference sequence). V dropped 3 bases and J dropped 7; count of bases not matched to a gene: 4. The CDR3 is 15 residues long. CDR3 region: CASSQSGTGNSPLHF. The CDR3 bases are TGTGCCAGCAGCCAGTCCGGGACAGGGAATTCACCCCTCCACTTT.

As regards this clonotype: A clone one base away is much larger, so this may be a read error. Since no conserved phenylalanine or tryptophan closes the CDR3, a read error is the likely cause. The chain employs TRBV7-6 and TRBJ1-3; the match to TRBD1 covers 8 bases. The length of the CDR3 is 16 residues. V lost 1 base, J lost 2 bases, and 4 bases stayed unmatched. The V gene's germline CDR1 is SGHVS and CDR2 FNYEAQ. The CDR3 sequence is CASSLGGRGPGNTIYC. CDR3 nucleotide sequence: TGTGCCAGCAGCTTAGGAGGCAGGGGGCCTGGAAACACCATATATTGT.

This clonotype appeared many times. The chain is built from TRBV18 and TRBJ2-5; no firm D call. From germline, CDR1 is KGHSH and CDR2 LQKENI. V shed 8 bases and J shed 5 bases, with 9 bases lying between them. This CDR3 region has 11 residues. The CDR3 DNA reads TGTGCCAGCAGCCCCAAGGAGACCCAGTACTTC. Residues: CASSPKETQYF.

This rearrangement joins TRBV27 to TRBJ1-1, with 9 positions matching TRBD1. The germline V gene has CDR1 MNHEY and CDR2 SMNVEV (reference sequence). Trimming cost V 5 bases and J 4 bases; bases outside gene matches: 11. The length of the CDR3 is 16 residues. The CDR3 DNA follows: TGTGCCAGCAGTCCTGGGACAGGGTTTCTCGTCACTGAAGCTTTCTTT. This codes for CASSPGTGFLVTEAFF.

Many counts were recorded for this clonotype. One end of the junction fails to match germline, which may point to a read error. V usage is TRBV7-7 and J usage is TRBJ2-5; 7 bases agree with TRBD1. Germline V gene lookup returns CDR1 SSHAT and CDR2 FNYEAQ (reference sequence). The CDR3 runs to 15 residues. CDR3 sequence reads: CASSLSAGTVETQYF. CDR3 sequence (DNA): TGTGCTAGCAGCCTCTCCGCCGGGACAGTCGAGACCCAGTACTTC.